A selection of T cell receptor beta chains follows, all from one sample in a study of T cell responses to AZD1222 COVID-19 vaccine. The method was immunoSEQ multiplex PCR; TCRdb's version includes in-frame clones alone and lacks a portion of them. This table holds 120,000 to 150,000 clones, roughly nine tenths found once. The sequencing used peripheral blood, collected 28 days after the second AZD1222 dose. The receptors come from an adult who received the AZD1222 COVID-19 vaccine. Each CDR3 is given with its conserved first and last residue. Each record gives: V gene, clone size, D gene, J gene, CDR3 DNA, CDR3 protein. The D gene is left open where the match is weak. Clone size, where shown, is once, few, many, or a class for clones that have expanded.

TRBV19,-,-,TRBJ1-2,TGTGCCAGTAGTAAAGCGCTACAGGGAAGGTACACCTTC,CASSKALQGRYTF
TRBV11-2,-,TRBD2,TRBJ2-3,TGTGCCAGCAGCTACCGGACTAGCGGCAGCACAGATACGCAGTATTTT,CASSYRTSGSTDTQYF
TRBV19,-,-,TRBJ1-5,TGTGCCAGTAGTATAGAGGGGGGGCGCGATCAGCCCCAGCATTTT,CASSIEGGRDQPQHF
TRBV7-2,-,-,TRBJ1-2,TGTGCCAGCAGCTTCTATAAGACTAACTATGGCTACACCTTC,CASSFYKTNYGYTF
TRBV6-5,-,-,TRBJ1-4,TGTGCCAGTTCAGGGGCCCTGGATGAAAAACTGTTTTTT,CASSGALDEKLFF
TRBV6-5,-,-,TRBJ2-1,TGTGCCAGCAGTCAGGGGTACTCATCCTACAATGAGCAGTTCTTC,CASSQGYSSYNEQFF
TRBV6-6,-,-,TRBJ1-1,TGTGCCGCAAGCCCGTGGCGGCCGAACACTGAAGCTTTCTTT,CAASPWRPNTEAFF
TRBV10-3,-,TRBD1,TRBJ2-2,TGTGCCATCAGGTTCGCAGGGGGAACCGGGGAGCTGTTTTTT,CAIRFAGGTGELFF
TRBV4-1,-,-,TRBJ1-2,TGCGCCAGCAGCCAAGATTCTCGGGGCGGTGTCTATGGCTACACCTTC,CASSQDSRGGVYGYTF
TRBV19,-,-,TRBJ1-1,TGTGCCAGTAGTATAGATCTTGGCAGGGACACTGAAGCTTTCTTT,CASSIDLGRDTEAFF
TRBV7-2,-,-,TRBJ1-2,TGTGCCACCGGGGGGGGGCTCGGTGGCTACACCTTC,CATGGGLGGYTF
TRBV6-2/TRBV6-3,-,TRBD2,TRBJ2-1,TGTGCCAGCAGTTTCGGGACTAGAGATAATGAGCAGTTCTTC,CASSFGTRDNEQFF
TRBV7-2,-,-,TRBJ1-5,TGTGCCAGCAGCTACAGGGTCGGTCAGCCCCAGCATTTT,CASSYRVGQPQHF
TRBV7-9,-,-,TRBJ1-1,TGTGCCAGCAGCTTAGAATCGGTTGGGCTCACTGAAGCTTTCTTT,CASSLESVGLTEAFF
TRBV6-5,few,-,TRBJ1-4,TGTGCCAGCACCACCGGGTCCCGCGGTGAAAAACTGTTTTTT,CASTTGSRGEKLFF
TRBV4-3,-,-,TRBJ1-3,TGCGCCAGCAGCCAAGGGTCCAGAGGAAACACCATATATTTT,CASSQGSRGNTIYF
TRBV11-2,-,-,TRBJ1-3,TGTGCCAGCAGCTTAGGTACGGGAAACACCATATATTTT,CASSLGTGNTIYF